Included here is one T cell receptor beta chain sequence, with context. The antigen is undetermined. Germline values: CDR1 LGHDT, CDR2 YNNKEL (reference sequence). V lost 4 bases to trimming and J lost 5 bases; unmatched junction nucleotides: 4. CDR3 length: 13 residues. This sample was included in a study of T cell responses to AZD1222 COVID-19 vaccine. Study summary: Analyses pooled second doses at about 4 or about 12 weeks.

Only in-frame clones appear in the TCRdb table, and some are missing; sequencing was by immunoSEQ multiplex PCR. The profile shows about 130,000 clones, 90% of them singletons. Study findings and constraints: CD4 TCRs linked to vaccination spanned spike, dominating at 160-218 and 743-854. In a largely white British group with more females than males, clonal diversity was possibly underestimated.

Specimen: peripheral blood, collected on day 0 of AZD1222 vaccination. The chain links TRBV3-1 (or the pseudogene TRBV3-2) to TRBJ1-2; 7 bases line up with TRBD1. This clonotype originated in an adult in good health. CDR3 sequence (DNA): TGTGCCAGCAGCCCTGGGACAGATTATGGCTACACCTTC. It yields the protein CASSPGTDYGYTF.